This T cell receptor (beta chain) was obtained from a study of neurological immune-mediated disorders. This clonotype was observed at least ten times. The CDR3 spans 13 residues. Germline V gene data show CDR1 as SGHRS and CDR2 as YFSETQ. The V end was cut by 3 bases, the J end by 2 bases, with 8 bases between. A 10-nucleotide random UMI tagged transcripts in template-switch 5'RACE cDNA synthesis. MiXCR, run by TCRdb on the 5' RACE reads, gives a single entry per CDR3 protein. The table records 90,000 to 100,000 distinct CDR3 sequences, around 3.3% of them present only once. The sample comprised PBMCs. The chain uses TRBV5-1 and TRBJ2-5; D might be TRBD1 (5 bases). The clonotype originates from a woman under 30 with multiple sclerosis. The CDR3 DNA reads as TGCGCCAGCAGCTGGACACAACAAGAGACCCAGTACTTC. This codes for CASSWTQQETQYF.